This T cell receptor beta chain was profiled in a study of control samples from healthy donors and cancer patients. The table came from immunoSEQ multiplex PCR; TCRdb's copy has only in-frame clones and leaves some out. The sample consists of approximately 68,000 clones, more than 80% of them appearing once. The sequence came from a man in his 60s in good health. Sequencing was done on a sample of blood.

The CDR3 bases are TGTGCCTGGAGTGTACTCAGCTCCTATAATTCACCCCTCCACTTT. Amino acid sequence: CAWSVLSSYNSPLHF. The J gene is TRBJ1-6, the V gene TRBV30; D is undetermined. Trimming cost V 0 bases and J 0 bases, with 6 bases left between them. Germline V gene data show CDR1 as GTSNPN and CDR2 as SVGIG (reference sequence). The CDR3 consists of 15 residues.